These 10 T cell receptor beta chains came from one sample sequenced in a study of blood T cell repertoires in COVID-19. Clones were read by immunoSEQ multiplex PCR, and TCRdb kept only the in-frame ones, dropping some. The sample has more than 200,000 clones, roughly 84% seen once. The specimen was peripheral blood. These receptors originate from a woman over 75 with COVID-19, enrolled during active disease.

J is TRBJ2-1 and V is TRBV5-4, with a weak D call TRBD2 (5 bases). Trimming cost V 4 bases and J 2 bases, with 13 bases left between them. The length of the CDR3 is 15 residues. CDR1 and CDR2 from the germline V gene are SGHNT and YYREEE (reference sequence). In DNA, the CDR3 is TGTGCCAGCAGCGCTCGGACTCTGACCTACAATGAGCAGTTCTTC. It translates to CASSARTLTYNEQFF.

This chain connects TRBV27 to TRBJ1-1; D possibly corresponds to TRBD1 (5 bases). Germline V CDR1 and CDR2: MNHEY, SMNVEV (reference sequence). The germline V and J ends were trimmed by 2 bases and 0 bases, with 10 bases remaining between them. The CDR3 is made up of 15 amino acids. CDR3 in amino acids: CASSLERGMNTEAFF. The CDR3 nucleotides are TGTGCCAGCAGTTTAGAGCGGGGGATGAACACTGAAGCTTTCTTT.

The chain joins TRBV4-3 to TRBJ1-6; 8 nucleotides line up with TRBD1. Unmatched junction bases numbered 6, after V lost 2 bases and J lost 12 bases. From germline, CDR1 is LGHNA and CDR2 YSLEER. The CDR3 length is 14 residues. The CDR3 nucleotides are TGCGCCAGCAGCCAAAAACAGGGGGAAGGACCCCTCCACTTT. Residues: CASSQKQGEGPLHF.

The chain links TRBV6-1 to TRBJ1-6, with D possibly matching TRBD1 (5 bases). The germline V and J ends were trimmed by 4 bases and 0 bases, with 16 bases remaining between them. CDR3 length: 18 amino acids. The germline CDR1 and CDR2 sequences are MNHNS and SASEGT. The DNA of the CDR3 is TGTGCCAGCAGTGGTCCAGGGATGTCTAGCTCCTATAATTCACCCCTCCACTTT. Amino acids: CASSGPGMSSSYNSPLHF.

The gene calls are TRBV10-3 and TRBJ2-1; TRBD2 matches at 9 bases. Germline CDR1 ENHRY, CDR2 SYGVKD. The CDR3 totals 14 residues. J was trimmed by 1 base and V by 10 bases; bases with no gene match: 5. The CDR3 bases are TGTGCCACACATCTAGCGGGGTCCTACAATGAGCAGTTCTTC. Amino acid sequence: CATHLAGSYNEQFF.

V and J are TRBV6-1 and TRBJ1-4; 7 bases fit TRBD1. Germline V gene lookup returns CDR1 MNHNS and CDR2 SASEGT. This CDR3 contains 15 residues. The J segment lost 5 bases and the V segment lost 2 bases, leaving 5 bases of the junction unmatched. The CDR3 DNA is TGTGCCAGCAGTGAACACGGGACAGTGAATGAAAAACTGTTTTTT. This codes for CASSEHGTVNEKLFF.

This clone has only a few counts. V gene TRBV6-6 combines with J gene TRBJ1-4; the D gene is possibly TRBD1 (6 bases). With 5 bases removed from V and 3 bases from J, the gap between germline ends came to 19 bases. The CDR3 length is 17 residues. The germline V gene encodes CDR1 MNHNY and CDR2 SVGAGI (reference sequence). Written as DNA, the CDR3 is TGTGCCAGCAGTCTCCTTGGGGGCGCCCAGGCTAATGAAAAACTGTTTTTT. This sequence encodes CASSLLGGAQANEKLFF.

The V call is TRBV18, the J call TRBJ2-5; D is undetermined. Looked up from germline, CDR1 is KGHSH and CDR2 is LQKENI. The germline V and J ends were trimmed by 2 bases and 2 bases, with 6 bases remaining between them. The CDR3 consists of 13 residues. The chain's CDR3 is CASSPSTQETQYF. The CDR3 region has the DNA TGTGCCAGCTCACCATCCACACAAGAGACCCAGTACTTC.

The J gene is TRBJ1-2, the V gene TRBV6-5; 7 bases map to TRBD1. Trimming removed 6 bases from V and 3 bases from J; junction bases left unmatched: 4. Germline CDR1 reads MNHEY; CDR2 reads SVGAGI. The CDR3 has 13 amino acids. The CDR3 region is CASSPTGDYGYTF. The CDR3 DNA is TGTGCCAGCAGCCCCACAGGGGACTATGGCTACACCTTC.

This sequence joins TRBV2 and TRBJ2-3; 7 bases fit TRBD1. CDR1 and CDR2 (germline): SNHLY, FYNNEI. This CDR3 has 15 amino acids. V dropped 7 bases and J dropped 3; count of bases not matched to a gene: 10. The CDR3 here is CASTLGRQGTDTQYF. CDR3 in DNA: TGTGCCAGCACCCTAGGGCGACAGGGTACAGATACGCAGTATTTT.